The T cell receptor (beta chain) under discussion was sequenced for a study of technical replicates of blood from a handful of donors. Germline V CDR1 and CDR2: SNHLY, FYNNEI. The CDR3 runs to 16 residues. Trimming took 5 bases from V and 3 from J; bases not matched to a gene: 11. Repertoires were generated with immunoSEQ multiplex PCR, while TCRdb's copy carries only in-frame clones and drops some. The sample has tens of thousands of clones, about 95% seen once; the top ten hold less than 0.3%. The TCR was taken from a human donor in good health. The sequenced material came from T cells isolated from PBMCs. The V call is TRBV2, the J call TRBJ2-3; 7 nucleotides match TRBD2. The CDR3 DNA is TGTGCCAGCAGTCGTACGAGCGGGGATCGGACAGATACGCAGTATTTT. Residues: CASSRTSGDRTDTQYF.